A single sample gave rise to the 21 T cell receptor beta chains below, sequenced in a study of blood T cell repertoires in COVID-19. Clones were read by immunoSEQ multiplex PCR, and TCRdb kept only the in-frame ones, dropping some. The data contain about 390,000 clones, roughly 86% of them singletons. The sequencing sample was made of peripheral blood. Receptors originate from a woman aged 55-69 years with COVID-19, enrolled during active disease.

J is TRBJ2-1 and V is TRBV27; no firm D call. The CDR3 sequence is 15 residues long. CDR1 and CDR2 from the germline V gene are MNHEY and SMNVEV (reference sequence). V lost 0 bases to trimming and J lost 5 bases, with 11 bases between them. This CDR3 reads CASSLSRFRHNEQFF. The CDR3 DNA reads TGTGCCAGCAGTTTATCGCGGTTCAGACACAATGAGCAGTTCTTC.

The chain joins TRBV5-1 to TRBJ2-7; 8 bases fit TRBD1. Looked up from germline, CDR1 is SGHRS and CDR2 is YFSETQ. The V segment lost 4 bases and the J segment 6 bases; nucleotides outside the gene matches: 12. The length of the CDR3 is 15 residues. The CDR3 loop is CASSTTGALGGEQYF. CDR3 DNA sequence: TGCGCCAGCAGCACGACAGGGGCCCTCGGAGGCGAGCAGTACTTC.

CDR3 nucleotide sequence: TGTGCCAGCAGCGGGACAAGCCAAGAGACCCAGTACTTC. Its protein product is CASSGTSQETQYF. The chain couples TRBV2 to TRBJ2-5, with D possibly TRBD1 on 6 matching bases. Germline V gene sequence: CDR1 SNHLY, CDR2 FYNNEI. V was cut by 6 bases and J by 1 base, with 9 bases left in between. The CDR3 is 13 amino acids.

This chain uses TRBV4-1 with TRBJ2-7; 12 bases agree with TRBD1. Germline V CDR1 and CDR2: MGHRA, YSYEKL. V trimming: 5 bases; J trimming: 4 bases; junction bases outside the gene matches: 6. The CDR3 spans 15 residues. The CDR3 sequence: CASSLPGQGAYEQYF. CDR3 nucleotides: TGCGCCAGCAGCTTACCGGGACAGGGGGCTTACGAGCAGTACTTC.

The gene calls are TRBV12-3 or TRBV12-4 and TRBJ1-5; no definite D call. The CDR3 has 12 amino acids. The V end lost 4 bases, the J end lost 6 bases, and 7 bases lay between the germline ends. CDR3 protein: CASSYEVQPQHF. CDR3 DNA sequence: TGTGCCAGCAGTTATGAGGTTCAGCCCCAGCATTTT.

The chain links TRBV18 to TRBJ1-3, with D perhaps matching TRBD1 (6 bases). The ends were cut back, 4 bases at V and 0 bases at J, with 16 bases in the middle. The CDR3 has 17 residues. CDR1 is KGHSH, CDR2 LQKENI, per germline. CDR3 region: CASSLQGHLGSGNTIYF. The DNA of the CDR3 is TGTGCCAGCTCACTTCAGGGACACCTCGGCTCTGGAAACACCATATATTTT.

This rearrangement joins TRBV18 to TRBJ2-7, with TRBD2 as a possible D gene (5 bases). V lost 6 bases to trimming and J lost 6 bases, with 18 bases between them. Germline CDR1 and CDR2: KGHSH and LQKENI. CDR3 length equals 14 residues. CDR3 coding DNA: TGTGCCAGCTCCCGCACCGGAGGTGAAGGCGAGCAGTACTTC. Residues: CASSRTGGEGEQYF.

The V call is TRBV7-3, the J call TRBJ1-2; 9 bases map to TRBD1. There are 14 residues in the CDR3. V lost 5 bases, J lost 2 bases, and 3 bases stayed unmatched. The germline V gene encodes CDR1 SGHTA and CDR2 FQGTGA. CDR3 amino acids: CASSPDRGNYGYTF. Here the CDR3 DNA reads TGTGCCAGCAGCCCCGACAGGGGGAACTATGGCTACACCTTC.

The genes are TRBV7-3 and TRBJ2-3; TRBD2 aligns across 9 bases. V trimming: 0 bases; J trimming: 3 bases; junction bases outside the gene matches: 7. The CDR3 extends over 17 amino acids. Germline CDR1 is SGHTA and CDR2 is FQGTGA. The CDR3 protein is CASSLTGTSRGTDTQYF. DNA of the CDR3: TGTGCCAGCAGCTTAACAGGGACTAGCCGGGGTACAGATACGCAGTATTTT.

This chain joins TRBV7-8 and TRBJ2-1; TRBD2 might be the D (6 bases). The V gene lost 4 bases and the J gene lost 0 bases, with 19 bases spanning the gap. Germline loops: CDR1 SGHVS, CDR2 FQNEAQ. The CDR3 loop spans 18 amino acids. CDR3 sequence reads: CASSSLITAGSSYNEQFF. The CDR3, as DNA: TGTGCCAGCAGCTCCCTGATCACTGCGGGGTCCTCCTACAATGAGCAGTTCTTC.

V is TRBV5-1 and J is TRBJ2-7; the match to TRBD1 covers 8 bases. The V and J ends lost 2 bases and 4 bases, in that order; junction bases with no gene match: 8. From germline, CDR1 is SGHRS and CDR2 YFSETQ. The CDR3 contains 15 residues. The DNA of the CDR3 is TGCGCCAGCAGCTTTCCCGGGACAGGAGCGTACGAGCAGTACTTC. Its translation is CASSFPGTGAYEQYF.

The CDR3: CASSKDGKNTGELFF. CDR3 bases: TGTGCCAGCAGCAAAGACGGGAAGAACACCGGGGAGCTGTTTTTT. The chain links TRBV5-4 to TRBJ2-2; TRBD2 might be the D (5 bases). V lost 4 bases, J lost 1 base, and 11 bases lay in between. CDR1 and CDR2 (germline): SGHNT, YYREEE (reference sequence). The CDR3 has 15 amino acids.

The rearrangement joins TRBV2 to TRBJ1-2; TRBD1 aligns across 8 bases. The length of the CDR3 is 13 residues. V lost 6 bases, J lost 7 bases, and 7 bases stayed unmatched. The germline CDR1 and CDR2 sequences are SNHLY and FYNNEI. The CDR3 DNA sequence: TGTGCCAGCAGAGAGACAGGGGAGGCTGGCTACACCTTC. This encodes CASRETGEAGYTF.

This clone has just one count. This chain links TRBV10-3 with TRBJ1-1, with D unclear. The germline V gene encodes CDR1 ENHRY and CDR2 SYGVKD. The CDR3 sequence is 11 residues long. V was trimmed by 5 bases and J by 7 bases, leaving 8 bases between them. CDR3 nucleotides: TGTGCCATCAGTAGCACAGTTGAAGCTTTCTTT. Its protein is CAISSTVEAFF.

The chain recombines TRBV6-5 with TRBJ1-3, with D perhaps TRBD1 (5 bases). CDR1 is MNHEY and CDR2 is SVGAGI in the germline V gene. The V end lost 5 bases, the J end lost 4 bases, and 9 bases lay between the germline ends. The CDR3 runs 13 residues. The CDR3: CASSPRQGNTIYF. As DNA, the CDR3 is TGTGCCAGCAGTCCTAGACAGGGAAACACCATATATTTT.

The chain couples TRBV28 to TRBJ2-7, with 12 positions matching TRBD1. The CDR3 has 18 amino acids. V was clipped by 2 bases and J by 2 bases; unmatched bases: 10. Germline lookup yields CDR1 MDHEN and CDR2 SYDVKM. CDR3 loop: CASSLPRDRGRLTYEQYF. The DNA of the CDR3 is TGTGCCAGCAGTTTACCACGGGACAGGGGGCGCCTAACCTACGAGCAGTACTTC.

About this clone: This same CDR3 is encoded by further DNA sequences in the sample. The V and J genes are TRBV3-1 (or the pseudogene TRBV3-2) and TRBJ2-1; weak D call: TRBD1 (6 bases). Trimming removed 1 base at V and 7 bases at J, with 8 bases between. This CDR3 is built from 13 residues. Germline V gene data show CDR1 as LGHDT and CDR2 as YNNKEL (reference sequence). The CDR3 reads CASSQGGRNEQFF. As DNA, the CDR3 is TGTGCCAGCAGCCAAGGGGGGCGGAATGAGCAGTTCTTC.

The rearrangement joins TRBV11-1 to TRBJ2-7; 9 bases line up with TRBD1. CDR3 length: 14 amino acids. The trim removed 5 bases at V and 7 bases at J, leaving 9 bases unmatched. In germline, CDR1 is SGHAT, CDR2 FQDESV (reference sequence). CDR3 sequence reads: CASSVPGQGVEQYF. CDR3 bases: TGTGCCAGCAGCGTTCCGGGACAGGGAGTGGAGCAGTACTTC.

The chain is built from TRBV7-2 and TRBJ2-5; 9 bases fit TRBD1. The length of the CDR3 is 15 residues. With V trimmed by 3 bases and J by 4 bases, 6 bases remained unmatched. CDR1 and CDR2 from the germline V gene are SGHTA and FQGNSA. The CDR3 loop reads CASSFEGGQGETQYF. The CDR3 nucleotides read TGTGCCAGCAGCTTCGAGGGGGGACAGGGAGAGACCCAGTACTTC. The full variable domain, with the rest looked up from reference TRBV7-2 and TRBJ2-5, is GAGVSQSPSNKVTEKGKDVELRCDPISGHTALYWYRQSLGQGLEFLIYFQGNSAPDKSGLPSDRFSAERTGGSVSTLTIQRTQQEDSAVYLCASSFEGGQGETQYFGPGTRLLVL.

In regard to this clone: This CDR3 is also generated by other DNA sequences in the sample. This chain connects TRBV30 to TRBJ1-2; D is ambiguous. V was clipped by 2 bases and J by 4 bases, with 8 bases between them. Germline V gene data show CDR1 as GTSNPN and CDR2 as SVGIG (reference sequence). The CDR3 loop spans 12 amino acids. CDR3 sequence (DNA): TGTGCCTGGAGTTTCGAGGTCTATGGCTACACCTTC. It is translated as CAWSFEVYGYTF. Filled out from reference TRBV30 and TRBJ1-2, the complete variable domain reads SQTIHQWPATLVQPVGSPLSLECTVEGTSNPNLYWYRQAAGRGLQLLFYSVGIGQISSEVPQNLSASRPQDRQFILSSKKLLLSDSGFYLCAWSFEVYGYTFGSGTRLTVV.

The J gene is TRBJ2-5, the V gene TRBV11-3, with a weak D call TRBD2 (7 bases). V was pared by 5 bases and J by 4 bases, with 20 bases between. This CDR3 has 16 amino acids. Germline V gene data show CDR1 as SGHNT and CDR2 as YENEEA. The CDR3 loop reads CASSPGGGPRGETQYF. The CDR3 DNA reads as TGTGCCAGCAGCCCCGGCGGGGGCCCGCGGGGAGAGACCCAGTACTTC. Full variable domain (missing parts from reference TRBV11-3 and TRBJ2-5): EAGVVQSPRYKIIEKKQPVAFWCNPISGHNTLYWYLQNLGQGPELLIRYENEEAVDDSQLPKDRFSAERLKGVDSTLKIQPAELGDSAVYLCASSPGGGPRGETQYFGPGTRLLVL.